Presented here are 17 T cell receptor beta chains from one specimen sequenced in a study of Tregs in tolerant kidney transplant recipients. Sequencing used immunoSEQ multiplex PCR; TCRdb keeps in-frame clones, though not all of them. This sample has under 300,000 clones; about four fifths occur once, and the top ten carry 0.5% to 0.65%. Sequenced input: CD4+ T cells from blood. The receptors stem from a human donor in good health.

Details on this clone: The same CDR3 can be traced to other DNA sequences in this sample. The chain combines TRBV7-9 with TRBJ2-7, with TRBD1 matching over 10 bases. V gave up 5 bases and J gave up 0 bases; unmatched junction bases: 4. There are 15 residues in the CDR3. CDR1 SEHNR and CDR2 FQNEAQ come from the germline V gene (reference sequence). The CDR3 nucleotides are TGTGCCAGCAGCCCCCGGACAGGGGGCTCCTACGAGCAGTACTTC. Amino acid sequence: CASSPRTGGSYEQYF.

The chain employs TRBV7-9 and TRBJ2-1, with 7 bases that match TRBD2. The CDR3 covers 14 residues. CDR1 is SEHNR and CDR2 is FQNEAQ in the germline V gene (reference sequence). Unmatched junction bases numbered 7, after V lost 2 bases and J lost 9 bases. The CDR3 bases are TGTGCCAGCAGCTTACGGGACTATCTGGGTGAGCAGTTCTTC. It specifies CASSLRDYLGEQFF.

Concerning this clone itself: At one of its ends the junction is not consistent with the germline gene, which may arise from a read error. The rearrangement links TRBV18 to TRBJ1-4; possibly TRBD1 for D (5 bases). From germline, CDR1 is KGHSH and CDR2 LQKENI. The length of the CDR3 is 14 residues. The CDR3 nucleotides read TGTGCCAGCTCACCACCGGGGGATAATGAAAGACTGTTTTTT. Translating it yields CASSPPGDNERLFF.

The DNA for the CDR3 is TGTGCCAGCAGTTTAAACAGTGGGGGGAATCAGCCCCAGCATTTT. Translating it yields CASSLNSGGNQPQHF. The chain couples TRBV27 to TRBJ1-5; the D gene is possibly TRBD1 (5 bases). Trimming pared 2 bases from V and 4 bases from J, leaving 12 bases between. CDR3 size: 15 residues. Germline assignment: CDR1 MNHEY and CDR2 SMNVEV (reference sequence).

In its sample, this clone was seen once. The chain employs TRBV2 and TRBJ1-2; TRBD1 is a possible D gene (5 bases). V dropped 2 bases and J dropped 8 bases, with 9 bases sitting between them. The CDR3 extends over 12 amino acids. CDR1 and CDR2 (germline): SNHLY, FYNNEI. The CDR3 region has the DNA TGTGCCAGCAGTGAACAGGGAAGGGGCTACACCTTC. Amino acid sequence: CASSEQGRGYTF.

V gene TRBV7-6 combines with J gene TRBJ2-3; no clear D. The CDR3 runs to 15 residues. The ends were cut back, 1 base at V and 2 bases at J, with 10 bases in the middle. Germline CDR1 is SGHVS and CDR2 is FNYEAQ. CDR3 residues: CASSLVDGPTDTQYF. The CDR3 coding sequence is TGTGCCAGCAGCTTAGTGGATGGGCCCACAGATACGCAGTATTTT.

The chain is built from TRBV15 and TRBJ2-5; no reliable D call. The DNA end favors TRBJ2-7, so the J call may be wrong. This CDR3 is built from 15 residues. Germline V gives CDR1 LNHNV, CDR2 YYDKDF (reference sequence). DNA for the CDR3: TGTGCCACCAGCAGAGAGACACCCTTCTCCTACGAGCAGTACTTC. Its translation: CATSRETPFSYEQYF.

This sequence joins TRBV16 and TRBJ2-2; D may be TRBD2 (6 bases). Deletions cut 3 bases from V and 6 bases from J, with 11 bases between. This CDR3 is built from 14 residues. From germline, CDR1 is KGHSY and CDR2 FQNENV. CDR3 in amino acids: CASSQLREAGELFF. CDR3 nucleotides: TGTGCCAGCAGCCAGCTCAGGGAGGCCGGGGAGCTGTTTTTT.

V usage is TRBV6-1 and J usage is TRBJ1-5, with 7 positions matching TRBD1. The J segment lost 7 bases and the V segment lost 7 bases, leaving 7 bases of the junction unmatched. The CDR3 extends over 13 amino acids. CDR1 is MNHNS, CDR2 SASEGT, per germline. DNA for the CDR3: TGTGCCAGCAATAGGCAGGGGGAACAGCCCCAGCATTTT. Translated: CASNRQGEQPQHF.

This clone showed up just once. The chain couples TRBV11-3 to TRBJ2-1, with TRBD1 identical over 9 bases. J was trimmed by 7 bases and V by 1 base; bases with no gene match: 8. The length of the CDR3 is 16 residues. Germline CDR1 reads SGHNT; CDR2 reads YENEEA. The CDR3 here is CASSLGQGDASNEQFF. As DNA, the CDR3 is TGTGCCAGCAGCTTAGGACAGGGGGACGCCTCAAATGAGCAGTTCTTC.

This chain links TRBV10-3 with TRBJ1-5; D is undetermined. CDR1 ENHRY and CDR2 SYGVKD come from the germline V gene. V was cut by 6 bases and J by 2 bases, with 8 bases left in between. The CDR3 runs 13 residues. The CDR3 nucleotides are TGTGCCATCAGGGAAGCGGGCAATCAGCCCCAGCATTTT. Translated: CAIREAGNQPQHF.

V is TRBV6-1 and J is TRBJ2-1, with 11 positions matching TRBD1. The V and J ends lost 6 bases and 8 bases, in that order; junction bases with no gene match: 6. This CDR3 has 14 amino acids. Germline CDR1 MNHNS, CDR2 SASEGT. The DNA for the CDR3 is TGTGCCAGCAGCCAGGACAGGGGGCTCTATGAGCAGTTCTTC. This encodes CASSQDRGLYEQFF.

The chain's CDR3 is CASSILDTQYF. DNA of the CDR3: TGTGCCAGCAGCATCCTCGATACGCAGTATTTT. This chain joins TRBV5-8 and TRBJ2-3; no clear D gene. CDR1 and CDR2 from the germline V gene are SGHTS and YDEGEE. Between the trimmed V and J ends, which lost 4 bases and 6 bases, there was a span of 6 bases. The CDR3 runs to 11 residues. The whole variable domain, filled in from reference TRBV5-8 and TRBJ2-3, reads EAGVTQSPTHLIKTRGQQATLRCSPISGHTSVYWYQQALGLGLQFLLWYDEGEERNRGNFPPRFSGRQFPNYSSELNVNALELEDSALYLCASSILDTQYFGPGTRLTVL.

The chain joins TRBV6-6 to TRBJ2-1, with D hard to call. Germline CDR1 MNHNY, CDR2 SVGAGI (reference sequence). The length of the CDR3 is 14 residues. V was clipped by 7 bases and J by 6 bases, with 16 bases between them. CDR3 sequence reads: CASTSYGMFNEQFF. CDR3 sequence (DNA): TGTGCCAGCACCTCTTATGGGATGTTCAATGAGCAGTTCTTC.

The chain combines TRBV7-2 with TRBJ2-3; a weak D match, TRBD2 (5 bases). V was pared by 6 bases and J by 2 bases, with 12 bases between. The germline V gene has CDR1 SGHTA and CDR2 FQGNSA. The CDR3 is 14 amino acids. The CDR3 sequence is CASSSDSLTDTQYF. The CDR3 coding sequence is TGTGCCAGCAGTTCGGACTCTCTCACAGATACGCAGTATTTT.

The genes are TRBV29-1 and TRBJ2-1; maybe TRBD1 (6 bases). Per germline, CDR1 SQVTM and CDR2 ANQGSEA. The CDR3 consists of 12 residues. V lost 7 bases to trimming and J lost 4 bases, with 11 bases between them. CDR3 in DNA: TGCAGCGCCGGGACATTTTACAATGAGCAGTTCTTC. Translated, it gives CSAGTFYNEQFF.

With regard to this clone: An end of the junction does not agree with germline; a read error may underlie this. DNA for the CDR3: TGTGCCGGCAGTTACACGGGGACAGGATTGGGTGGCTACACCTTC. As protein: CAGSYTGTGLGGYTF. The chain has TRBV6-6 and TRBJ1-2; 8 bases fit TRBD1. The V gene's germline CDR1 is MNHNY and CDR2 SVGAGI (reference sequence). This CDR3 has 15 residues.